This T cell receptor beta chain was obtained from a study of T cell responses to AZD1222 COVID-19 vaccine. After removal of 4 bases from V and 0 bases from J, the junction contained 5 bases not matched to a gene. Germline-derived CDR1 and CDR2 are SGDLS and YYNGEE. This CDR3 contains 15 residues. TCRdb's table, derived via immunoSEQ multiplex PCR, lists solely in-frame clones and lacks some. The sample lists about 110,000 clones, about 85% occurring once. Findings and caveats of the study: Regions 160-218 and 743-854 dominated among vaccine-associated CD4 TCRs spanning spike.

Recipients boosted at about 4 weeks or about 12 weeks are pooled. Note on this clone: The antigen is unknown.

The input for sequencing was peripheral blood, taken 28 days after the second AZD1222 dose. The V gene is TRBV9, the J gene TRBJ2-3; TRBD2 matches at 7 bases. This TCR came from an adult who received the AZD1222 COVID-19 vaccine. The DNA for the CDR3 is TGTGCCAGCAGCCCCCGGGGGGTTAGCACAGATACGCAGTATTTT. This gives the protein CASSPRGVSTDTQYF.